The TCR beta chain under discussion was sequenced for a study of spatial heterogeneity in lung cancer. Study-level information: Detection of beta-chain sequences consistently exceeded that of alpha-chain sequences.

The presence of a unique molecular identifier marked each TCR cDNA molecule. TCRdb called the 5' RACE reads again in MiXCR, with one record for every CDR3 protein. The sample carries tens of thousands of distinct CDR3 sequences, just under 20% recorded once. This CDR3 has 14 amino acids. Germline assignment: CDR1 KGHSH and CDR2 LQKENI. Trimming stripped 4 bases from V and 1 base from J, with 10 bases between. Time point given: blood at routine non-recurrence follow-up after resection. Whole RNA, which was extracted from tumor, nontumor lung tissue or frozen PBMC, was sequenced without any cell sorting. In its sample, this clonotype was seen many times.

The rearrangement joins TRBV18 to TRBJ1-1, with D uncertain. This specimen was PBMCs, taken at follow-up. The sequence was collected from a male donor with early-stage non-small cell lung cancer. The CDR3 protein is CASSQYSQNTEAFF. The CDR3 DNA reads as TGTGCCAGCTCACAGTACAGCCAGAACACTGAAGCTTTCTTT.